This record concerns one T cell receptor beta chain sequence. Its antigen remains unknown. The sample comes from a study of human T cells and chemical hapten exposure. General study points: Those TCRs sitting above 1 in 1000 frequency stayed the same with DPC sensitization.

TCRdb re-derived calls from the RACE reads in MiXCR, one entry per CDR3 protein. The sample shows 82,000 or so distinct CDR3 sequences, over 10% of them seen only once. Time point described: patch test 3, about 24 weeks after DPC sensitization. Regarding treatment: therapeutic diphenylcyclopropenone sensitization with weekly scalp DPC. The donor pool consisted of alopecia patients aged 18 to 70 years, considered suitable for DPC. The authors' total RNA extraction used unfractionated whole blood. Looked up from germline, CDR1 is SNHLY and CDR2 is FYNNEI. The CDR3 runs to 10 residues. V was shortened by 11 bases and J by 5 bases, with 10 bases between the two germline ends.

This clonotype was sampled from a woman between 50 and 59 years old with alopecia areata. Some clones in this sample may be carry-over from other donors' samples. The sample was whole blood, taken in connection with sensitization to the hapten diphenylcyclopropenone (DPC). This chain joins TRBV2 and TRBJ2-7; a possible D gene is TRBD2 (5 bases). CDR3 in amino acids: CAGRDNEQYF. CDR3 DNA: TGTGCCGGCCGGGATAACGAGCAGTACTTC.